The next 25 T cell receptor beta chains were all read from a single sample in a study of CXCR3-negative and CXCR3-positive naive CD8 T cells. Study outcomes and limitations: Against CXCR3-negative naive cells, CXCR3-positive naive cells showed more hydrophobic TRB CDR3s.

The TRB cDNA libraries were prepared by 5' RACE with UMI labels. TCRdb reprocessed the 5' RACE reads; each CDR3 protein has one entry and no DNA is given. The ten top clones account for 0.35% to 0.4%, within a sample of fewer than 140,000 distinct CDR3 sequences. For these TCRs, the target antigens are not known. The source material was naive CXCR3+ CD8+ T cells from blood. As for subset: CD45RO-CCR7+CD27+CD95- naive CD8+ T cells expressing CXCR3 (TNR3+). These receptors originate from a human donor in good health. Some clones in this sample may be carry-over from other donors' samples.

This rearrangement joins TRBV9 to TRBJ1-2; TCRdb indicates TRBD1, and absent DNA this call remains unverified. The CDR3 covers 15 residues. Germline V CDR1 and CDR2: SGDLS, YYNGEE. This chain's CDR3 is CASSVANDRVYGYTF.

The CDR3 sequence: CASSQGGVYEQYF. The rearrangement joins TRBV3-1 to TRBJ2-7; TCRdb gives TRBD1 as the D gene, but with no DNA this cannot be confirmed. The length of the CDR3 is 13 residues. Looked up from germline, CDR1 is LGHDT and CDR2 is YNNKEL (reference sequence).

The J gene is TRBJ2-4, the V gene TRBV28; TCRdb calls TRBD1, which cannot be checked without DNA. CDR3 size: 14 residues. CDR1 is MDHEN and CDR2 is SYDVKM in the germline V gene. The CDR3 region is CASSLETDSDIQYF.

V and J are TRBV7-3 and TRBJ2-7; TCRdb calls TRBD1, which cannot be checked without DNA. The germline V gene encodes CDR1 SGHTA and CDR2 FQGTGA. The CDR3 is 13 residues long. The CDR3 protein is CASSFEGGYEQYF.

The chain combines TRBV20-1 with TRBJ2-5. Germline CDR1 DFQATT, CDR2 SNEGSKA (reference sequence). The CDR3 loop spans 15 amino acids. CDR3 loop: CSARPPTEIQETQYF.

The CDR3 loop reads CASSLALAGGEETQYF. The chain recombines TRBV5-6 with TRBJ2-5; TCRdb selects TRBD2, and the lack of DNA leaves this call unchecked. This CDR3 spans 16 amino acids. The germline gives CDR1 SGHDT, CDR2 YYEEEE.

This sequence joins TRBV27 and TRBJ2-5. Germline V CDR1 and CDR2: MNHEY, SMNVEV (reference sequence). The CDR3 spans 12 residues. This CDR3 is CASSGTGETQYF.

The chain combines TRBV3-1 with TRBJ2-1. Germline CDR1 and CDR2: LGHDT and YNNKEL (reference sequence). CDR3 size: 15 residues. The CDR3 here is CASSQDVTEYNEQFF.

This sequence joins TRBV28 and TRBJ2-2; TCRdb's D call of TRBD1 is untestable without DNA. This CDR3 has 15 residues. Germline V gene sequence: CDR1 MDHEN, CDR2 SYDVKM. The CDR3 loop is CASSLSSGIRGELFF. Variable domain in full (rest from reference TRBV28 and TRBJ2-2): DVKVTQSSRYLVKRTGEKVFLECVQDMDHENMFWYRQDPGLGLRLIYFSYDVKMKEKGDIPEGYSVSREKKERFSLILESASTNQTSMYLCASSLSSGIRGELFFGEGSRLTVL.

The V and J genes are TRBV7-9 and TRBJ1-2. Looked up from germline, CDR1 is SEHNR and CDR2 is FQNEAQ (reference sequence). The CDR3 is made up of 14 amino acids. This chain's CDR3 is CASSLGEDIWGYTF.

The CDR3 here is CASSSGTSGGAIDEQYF. The chain combines TRBV7-8 with TRBJ2-7; absent DNA, TCRdb's TRBD2 call cannot be checked. The CDR3 sequence is 17 residues long. Germline V gene data show CDR1 as SGHVS and CDR2 as FQNEAQ.

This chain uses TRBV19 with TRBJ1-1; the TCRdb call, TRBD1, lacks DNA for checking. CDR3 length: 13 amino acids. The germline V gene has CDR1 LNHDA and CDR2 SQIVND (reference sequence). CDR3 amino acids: CASSTGGNTEAFF.

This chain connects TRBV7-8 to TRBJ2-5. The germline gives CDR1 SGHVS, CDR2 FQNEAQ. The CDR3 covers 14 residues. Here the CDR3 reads CASSLASGQETQYF.

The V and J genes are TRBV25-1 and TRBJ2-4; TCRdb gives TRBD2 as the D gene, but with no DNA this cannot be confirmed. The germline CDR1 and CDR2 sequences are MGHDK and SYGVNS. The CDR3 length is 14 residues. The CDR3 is CASSELAGGGIQYF.

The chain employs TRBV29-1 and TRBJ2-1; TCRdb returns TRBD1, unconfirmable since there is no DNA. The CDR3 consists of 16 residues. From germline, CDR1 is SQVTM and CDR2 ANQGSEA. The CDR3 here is CSVPRTGASSYNEQFF.

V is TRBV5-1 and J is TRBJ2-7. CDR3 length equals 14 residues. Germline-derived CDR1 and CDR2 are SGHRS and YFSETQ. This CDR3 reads CASSLGQGSYEQYF.

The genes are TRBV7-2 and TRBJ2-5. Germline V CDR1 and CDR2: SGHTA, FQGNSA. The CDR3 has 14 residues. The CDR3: CASSLVISFETQYF.

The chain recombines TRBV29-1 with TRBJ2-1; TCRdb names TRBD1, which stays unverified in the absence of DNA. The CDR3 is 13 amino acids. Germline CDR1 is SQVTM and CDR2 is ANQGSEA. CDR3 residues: CSVATGEGNEQFF.

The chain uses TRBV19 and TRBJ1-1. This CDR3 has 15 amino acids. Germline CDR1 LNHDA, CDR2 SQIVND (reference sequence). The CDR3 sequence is CASSMAGGGYTEAFF. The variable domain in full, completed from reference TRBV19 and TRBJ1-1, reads DGGITQSPKYLFRKEGQNVTLSCEQNLNHDAMYWYRQDPGQGLRLIYYSQIVNDFQKGDIAEGYSVSREKKESFPLTVTSAQKNPTAFYLCASSMAGGGYTEAFFGQGTRLTVV.

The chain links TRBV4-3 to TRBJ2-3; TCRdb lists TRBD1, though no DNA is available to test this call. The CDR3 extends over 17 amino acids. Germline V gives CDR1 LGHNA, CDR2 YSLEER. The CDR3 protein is CASSQDLRGGLPDTKYF.

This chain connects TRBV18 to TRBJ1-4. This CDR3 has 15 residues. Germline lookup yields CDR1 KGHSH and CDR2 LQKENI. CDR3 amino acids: CASSPSGTVSEKLFF.

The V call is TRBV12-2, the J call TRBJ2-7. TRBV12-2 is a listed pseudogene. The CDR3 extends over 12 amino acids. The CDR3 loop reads CASRLAHGEQYF.

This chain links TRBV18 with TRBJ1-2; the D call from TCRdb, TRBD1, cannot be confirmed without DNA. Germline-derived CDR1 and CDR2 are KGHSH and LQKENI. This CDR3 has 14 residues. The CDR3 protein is CASSPAVTGDGYTF.

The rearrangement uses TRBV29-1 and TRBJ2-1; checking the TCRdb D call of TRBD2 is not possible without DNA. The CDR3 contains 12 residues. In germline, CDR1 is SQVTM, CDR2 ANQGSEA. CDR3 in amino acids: CSVVGLAGVQFF.

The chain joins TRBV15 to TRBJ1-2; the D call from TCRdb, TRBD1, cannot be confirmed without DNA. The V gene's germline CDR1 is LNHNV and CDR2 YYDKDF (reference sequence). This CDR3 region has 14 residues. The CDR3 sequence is CATSRSGGGCGYTF.